Below, 10 T cell receptor beta chains from the same sample are listed, as sequenced in a study of blood T cell repertoires in COVID-19. Assay used: immunoSEQ multiplex PCR; TCRdb lists only in-frame clones, some missing. The data contain about 120,000 clones, around 77% of them seen just once; the ten biggest clones take up 16%. Material: peripheral blood. The receptor source for this set is a man aged 55 to 70 with active or convalescent COVID-19.

This chain links TRBV7-6 with TRBJ1-4, with a possible D match to TRBD1 (5 bases). The CDR3 is 17 amino acids. Germline V gene data show CDR1 as SGHVS and CDR2 as FNYEAQ. The V end lost 5 bases, the J end lost 7 bases, and 23 bases lay between the germline ends. The CDR3 spells CASSLQPHGGLGEKLFF. Here the CDR3 DNA reads TGTGCCAGCAGCCTGCAACCCCACGGGGGGTTAGGTGAAAAACTGTTTTTT.

This rearrangement joins TRBV6-4 to TRBJ2-2; maybe TRBD1 (5 bases). CDR3 size: 14 residues. Trimming took off 7 bases at V and 1 base at J, with 10 bases between the two ends. Germline V gene lookup returns CDR1 MRHNA and CDR2 SNTAGT. CDR3: CASKPTVNTGELFF. Here the CDR3 DNA reads TGTGCCAGCAAACCGACAGTGAACACCGGGGAGCTGTTTTTT.

The chain combines TRBV4-2 with TRBJ2-3; 9 nucleotides match TRBD1. With 4 bases clipped from V and 10 bases from J, the junction kept 12 bases outside the gene matches. The CDR3 consists of 15 residues. Looked up from germline, CDR1 is LGHNA and CDR2 is YNFKEQ. The CDR3 DNA sequence: TGTGCCAGCAGCCCGACGGGACAGGGCCGGGGAGCGCAGTATTTT. It is translated as CASSPTGQGRGAQYF.

The chain couples TRBV5-4 to TRBJ1-1; 7 bases agree with TRBD1. Germline V gives CDR1 SGHNT, CDR2 YYREEE (reference sequence). CDR3 length equals 15 residues. The V and J ends lost 0 bases and 5 bases, in that order; junction bases with no gene match: 7. Written as DNA, the CDR3 is TGTGCCAGCAGCTTGGGGGCCGGACAGGAAACTGAAGCTTTCTTT. Translating it yields CASSLGAGQETEAFF.

The chain recombines TRBV7-2 with TRBJ2-1; a weak D match, TRBD2 (7 bases). The CDR3 runs 16 residues. V was trimmed by 5 bases and J by 6 bases, leaving 20 bases between them. Germline V gene data show CDR1 as SGHTA and CDR2 as FQGNSA. The CDR3, as DNA: TGTGCCAGCAGCCCTCTTGGGGGCGGGAGTAGCAATGAGCAGTTCTTC. Its protein is CASSPLGGGSSNEQFF.

This chain connects TRBV19 to TRBJ1-1; 7 bases fit TRBD1. Germline V gene data show CDR1 as LNHDA and CDR2 as SQIVND (reference sequence). The CDR3 is 16 amino acids. The trim removed 5 bases at V and 1 base at J, leaving 10 bases unmatched. The CDR3 DNA reads TGTGCCAGTAGTGGGGGACAGTGGGCGAGGAACACTGAAGCTTTCTTT. Encoded protein: CASSGGQWARNTEAFF.

V is TRBV11-2 and J is TRBJ2-1, with 9 bases matching TRBD1. The V and J ends lost 3 bases and 1 base, in that order; junction bases with no gene match: 1. CDR3 length equals 15 residues. The V gene's germline CDR1 is SGHAT and CDR2 FQNNGV. The CDR3, as DNA: TGTGCCAGCAGCTTGGGACAGGGATCCTACAATGAGCAGTTCTTC. It is translated as CASSLGQGSYNEQFF. Full variable domain (remainder filled in from reference TRBV11-2 and TRBJ2-1): EAGVAQSPRYKIIEKRQSVAFWCNPISGHATLYWYQQILGQGPKLLIQFQNNGVVDDSQLPKDRFSAERLKGVDSTLKIQPAKLEDSAVYLCASSLGQGSYNEQFFGPGTRLTVL.

The chain carries TRBV28 and TRBJ1-5; D is uncertain. The germline V gene encodes CDR1 MDHEN and CDR2 SYDVKM. This CDR3 contains 12 residues. V lost 5 bases to trimming and J lost 6 bases, with 8 bases between them. The CDR3 protein is CASSRGFQPQHF. Written as DNA, the CDR3 is TGTGCCAGCAGTCGGGGTTTTCAGCCCCAGCATTTT.

V is TRBV2 and J is TRBJ2-3; D may be TRBD2 (7 bases). CDR3 length: 12 residues. Germline V lookup: CDR1 SNHLY, CDR2 FYNNEI. Trimming took off 6 bases at V and 7 bases at J, with 11 bases between the two ends. For the CDR3, the DNA is TGTGCCAGCAGGGGGGGGGCGAATACGCAGTATTTT. It is translated as CASRGGANTQYF.

J is TRBJ1-1 and V is TRBV28; 7 bases agree with TRBD1. Looked up from germline, CDR1 is MDHEN and CDR2 is SYDVKM. With 7 bases clipped from V and 8 bases from J, the junction kept 7 bases outside the gene matches. CDR3 length: 12 amino acids. CDR3 sequence: CASTGTVQEAFF. Written as DNA, the CDR3 is TGTGCCAGCACGGGGACAGTTCAAGAAGCTTTCTTT.